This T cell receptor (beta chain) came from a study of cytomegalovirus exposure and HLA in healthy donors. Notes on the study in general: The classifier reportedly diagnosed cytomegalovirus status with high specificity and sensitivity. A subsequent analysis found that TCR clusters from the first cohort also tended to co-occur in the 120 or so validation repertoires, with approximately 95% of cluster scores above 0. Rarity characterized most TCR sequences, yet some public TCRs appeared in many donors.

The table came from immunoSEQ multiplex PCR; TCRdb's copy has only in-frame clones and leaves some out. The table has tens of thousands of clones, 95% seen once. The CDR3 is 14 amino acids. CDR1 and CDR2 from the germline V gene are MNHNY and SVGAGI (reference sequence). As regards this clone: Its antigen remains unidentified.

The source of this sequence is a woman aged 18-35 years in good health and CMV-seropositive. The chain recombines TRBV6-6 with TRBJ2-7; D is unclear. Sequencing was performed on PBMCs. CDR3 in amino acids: CASSRSAESYEQYF. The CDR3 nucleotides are TGTGCTTCATCCAGGTCCGCCGAATCCTACGAGCAGTACTTC.